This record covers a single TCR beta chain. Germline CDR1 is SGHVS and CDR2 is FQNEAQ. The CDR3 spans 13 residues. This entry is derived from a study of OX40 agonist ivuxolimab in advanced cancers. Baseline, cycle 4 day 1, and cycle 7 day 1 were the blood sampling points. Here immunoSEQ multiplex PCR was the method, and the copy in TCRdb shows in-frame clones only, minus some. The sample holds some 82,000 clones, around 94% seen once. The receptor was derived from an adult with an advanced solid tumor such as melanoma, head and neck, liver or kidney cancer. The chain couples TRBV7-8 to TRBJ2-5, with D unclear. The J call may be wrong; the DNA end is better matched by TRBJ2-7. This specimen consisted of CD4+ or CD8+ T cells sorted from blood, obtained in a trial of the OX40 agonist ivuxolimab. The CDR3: CASSLLASYEQYF. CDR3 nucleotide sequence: TGTGCCAGCAGCTTACTCGCCAGTTACGAGCAGTACTTC.